A single sample is the source of the 2 T cell receptor beta chains below, sequenced in a study of CD8 T cells in ankylosing spondylitis. Study-wide results and caveats: Within ankylosing spondylitis blood, a TCR beta motif made up of under 10 highly homologous variants appeared to be characteristic.

In TCRdb, the 5' RACE reads were re-called with MiXCR into one record per CDR3 protein. Here the sample spans about 540,000 distinct CDR3 sequences, 10% to 15% being singletons. These TCRs' antigens remain unknown. Input material: blood, either unsorted or a sorted T cell fraction (not recorded which). These receptors originate from a male donor with ankylosing spondylitis.

The chain has TRBV2 and TRBJ2-4; D uncertain. Trimming took 4 bases from V and 5 from J, leaving 6 bases between them. Germline V lookup: CDR1 SNHLY, CDR2 FYNNEI. This CDR3 is 12 amino acids long. This CDR3 is CASSVGQNIQYF. CDR3 in DNA: TGTGCCAGCAGTGTGGGTCAAAACATTCAGTACTTC.

In its sample, this clonotype was seen a few times. The genes are TRBV20-1 and TRBJ1-1, with a weak D call TRBD1 (5 bases). Germline V CDR1 and CDR2: DFQATT, SNEGSKA (reference sequence). There are 13 residues in the CDR3. V lost 6 bases and J 3 bases, leaving 14 bases between the germline ends. CDR3 loop: CSADGGGDTEAFF. The CDR3, as DNA: TGCAGTGCGGATGGCGGAGGGGACACTGAAGCTTTCTTT.